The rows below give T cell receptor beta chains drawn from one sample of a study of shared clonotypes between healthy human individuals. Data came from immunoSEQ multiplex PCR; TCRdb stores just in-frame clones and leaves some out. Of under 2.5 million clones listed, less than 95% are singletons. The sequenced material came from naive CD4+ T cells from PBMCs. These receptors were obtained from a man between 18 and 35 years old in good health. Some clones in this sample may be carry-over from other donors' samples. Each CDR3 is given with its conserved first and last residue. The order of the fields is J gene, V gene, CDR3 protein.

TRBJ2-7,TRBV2,CAVGQSLYEQYF
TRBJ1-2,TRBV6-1,CASSEALGQTYGYTF
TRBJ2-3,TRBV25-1,CASSEEGNTDTQYF
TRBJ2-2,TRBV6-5,CASSYSIIGGAGELFF
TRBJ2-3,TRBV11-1,CASNPGLAAESGGVDTQYF
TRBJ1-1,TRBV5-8,CASRGERATEAFF
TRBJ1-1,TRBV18,CASSPRDITSGPDAEAFF
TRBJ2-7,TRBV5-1,CASSLALAGSKGQYF
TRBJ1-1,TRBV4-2,CASSQDWGFRAAEAFF
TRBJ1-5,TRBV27,CASSLVNPITAPNQPQHF
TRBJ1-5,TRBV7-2,CASSRQGIIGNQPQHF
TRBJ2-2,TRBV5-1,CASSLGTGGTGELFF
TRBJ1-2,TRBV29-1,CSVKLNNYGYTF
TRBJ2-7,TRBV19,CASKSSGRSSYEQYF
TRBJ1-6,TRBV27,CASSLSGRPLHF
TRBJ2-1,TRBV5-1,CASSLAAGSYNEQFF
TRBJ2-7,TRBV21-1,CASSKKKHREYEQYF
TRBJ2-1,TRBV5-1,CASSLGVGGFRINEQFF
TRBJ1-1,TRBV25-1,CASSEPEITEAFF
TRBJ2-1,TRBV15,CATSSVAGVQNEQFF
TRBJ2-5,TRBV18,CASSPTGLAGGREETQYF